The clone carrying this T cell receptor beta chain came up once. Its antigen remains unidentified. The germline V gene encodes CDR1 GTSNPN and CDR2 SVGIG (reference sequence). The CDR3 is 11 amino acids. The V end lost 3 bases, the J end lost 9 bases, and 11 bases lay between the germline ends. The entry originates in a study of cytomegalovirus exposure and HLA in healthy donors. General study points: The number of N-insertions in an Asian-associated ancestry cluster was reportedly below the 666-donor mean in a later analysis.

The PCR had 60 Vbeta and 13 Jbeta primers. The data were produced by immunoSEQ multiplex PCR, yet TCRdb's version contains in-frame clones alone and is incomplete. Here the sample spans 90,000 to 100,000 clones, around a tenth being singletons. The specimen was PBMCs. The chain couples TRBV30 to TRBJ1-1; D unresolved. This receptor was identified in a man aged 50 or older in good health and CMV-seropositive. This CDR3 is CAWRTMLKAFF. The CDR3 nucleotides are TGTGCCTGGAGAACTATGCTAAAAGCTTTCTTT.